This is a list of T cell receptor beta chains from one sample in a study of T cells in Graves' hyperthyroidism and ophthalmopathy. TCRdb fed the multiplex PCR reads into MiXCR, producing one record per CDR3 protein. The table includes about 840,000 distinct CDR3 sequences, roughly 40% detected once. The sequenced sample consisted of blood. These receptors were taken from a young man with Graves' hyperthyroidism. Both conserved end residues are part of each CDR3. D genes are given only for firm matches. Size tells how often a clone was seen (once, few, many) or the class of an expanded clone, and some rows leave it out.

V: TRBV10-3; D: -; size: many; J: TRBJ2-6; CDR3: CAISPGAGANVLTF; DNA: TGTGCCATCAGCCCGGGGGCTGGGGCCAACGTCCTGACTTTC
V: TRBV29-1; D: -; size: -; J: TRBJ1-1; CDR3: CSQGTGLTNTEAFF; DNA: TGCAGCCAAGGAACCGGGCTGACGAACACTGAAGCTTTCTTT
V: TRBV12-3/TRBV12-4; D: -; size: -; J: TRBJ1-4; CDR3: CASSPGVPNEKLFF; DNA: TGTGCCAGCAGCCCTGGGGTACCTAATGAAAAACTGTTTTTT
V: TRBV4-1; D: -; size: -; J: TRBJ2-7; CDR3: CASSQGRSYEQYF; DNA: TGTGCCAGCAGCCAGGGGAGATCGTACGAGCAGTACTTC
V: TRBV12-3/TRBV12-4; D: -; size: -; J: TRBJ1-1; CDR3: CASSPGTEEAFF; DNA: TGTGCCAGCAGCCCCGGGACCGAAGAAGCTTTCTTT
V: TRBV6-2/TRBV6-3; D: -; size: -; J: TRBJ1-5; CDR3: CASSYGRVRQPQHF; DNA: TGTGCCAGCAGTTACGGCAGGGTAAGGCAGCCCCAGCATTTT
V: TRBV10-3; D: -; size: few; J: TRBJ1-6; CDR3: CAIRGGLSPLHF; DNA: TGTGCCATCAGGGGAGGCCTGTCACCCCTCCACTTT
V: TRBV7-4; D: -; size: -; J: TRBJ1-5; CDR3: CASSFACGQLGNQPQHF; DNA: TGTGCCAGCAGCTTCGCTTGCGGACAGCTGGGAAATCAGCCCCAGCATTTT
V: TRBV6-6; D: -; size: -; J: TRBJ2-2; CDR3: CASSKGMKTGELFF; DNA: TGTGCCAGCAGTAAGGGCATGAAAACCGGGGAGCTGTTTTTT
V: TRBV7-9; D: TRBD2; size: few; J: TRBJ2-2; CDR3: CASSLLAGAKTGELFF; DNA: TGTGCCAGCAGCTTACTAGCGGGGGCCAAGACCGGGGAGCTGTTTTTT
V: TRBV2; D: -; size: many; J: TRBJ1-1; CDR3: CASRSQGGNTEAFF; DNA: TGTGCCAGCAGGTCTCAGGGAGGAAACACTGAAGCTTTCTTT
V: TRBV20-1; D: -; size: -; J: TRBJ2-5; CDR3: CSARAGAAIETQYF; DNA: TGCAGTGCTAGAGCCGGGGCAGCAATAGAGACCCAGTACTTC
V: TRBV7-9; D: -; size: few; J: TRBJ2-7; CDR3: CASSLSNRVYEQYF; DNA: TGTGCCAGCAGCTTATCAAACAGGGTCTACGAGCAGTACTTC
V: TRBV7-9; D: -; size: many; J: TRBJ1-1; CDR3: CASSLDVNTEAFF; DNA: TGTGCCAGCAGCTTAGATGTGAACACTGAAGCTTTCTTT
V: TRBV29-1; D: TRBD1; size: many; J: TRBJ1-4; CDR3: CSVVRTGDEKLFF; DNA: TGCAGCGTTGTGAGGACAGGGGATGAAAAACTGTTTTTT
V: TRBV3-1; D: TRBD1; size: -; J: TRBJ1-1; CDR3: CASSRGTGGTEAFF; DNA: TGTGCCAGCAGCCGAGGGACAGGGGGCACTGAAGCTTTCTTT
V: TRBV19; D: -; size: -; J: TRBJ1-1; CDR3: CASSIAAGAGAFF; DNA: TGTGCCAGTAGTATAGCTGCGGGGGCCGGAGCTTTCTTT
V: TRBV4-1; D: TRBD2; size: few; J: TRBJ2-7; CDR3: CASSQEPSGDYEQYF; DNA: TGCGCCAGCAGCCAAGAACCTAGCGGAGACTACGAGCAGTACTTC
V: TRBV29-1; D: TRBD1; size: many; J: TRBJ2-7; CDR3: CSGGQSSYEQYF; DNA: TGCAGCGGGGGACAGAGTTCCTACGAGCAGTACTTC
V: TRBV5-1; D: -; size: -; J: TRBJ1-6; CDR3: CASSSRTTGTSYGLNSPLHF; DNA: TGCGCCAGCAGCTCACGAACTACCGGGACTTCTTATGGATTGAATTCACCCCTCCACTTT
V: TRBV24-1; D: -; size: -; J: TRBJ1-1; CDR3: CASRKPGNTEAFF; DNA: TGTGCCAGCAGGAAGCCTGGGAACACTGAAGCTTTCTTT
V: TRBV19; D: TRBD1; size: -; J: TRBJ1-2; CDR3: CASATGTGDGYTF; DNA: TGTGCCAGTGCAACAGGGACAGGGGATGGCTACACCTTC
V: TRBV12-3/TRBV12-4; D: -; size: few; J: TRBJ1-1; CDR3: CASSLAGARTEAFF; DNA: TGTGCCAGCAGTTTAGCGGGGGCAAGGACTGAAGCTTTCTTT
V: TRBV29-1; D: TRBD1; size: many; J: TRBJ1-1; CDR3: CSVSGGGNTEAFF; DNA: TGCAGCGTATCAGGGGGGGGCAACACTGAAGCTTTCTTT
V: TRBV9; D: -; size: -; J: TRBJ1-1; CDR3: CASSIDPHGQNTEAFF; DNA: TGTGCCAGCAGCATAGATCCCCACGGACAGAACACTGAAGCTTTCTTT
V: TRBV20-1; D: -; size: many; J: TRBJ2-5; CDR3: CSAPSRETQYF; DNA: TGCAGTGCGCCGAGCCGAGAGACCCAGTACTTC
V: TRBV24-1; D: -; size: -; J: TRBJ2-2; CDR3: CATQASDRLPTGELFF; DNA: TGTGCCACCCAGGCAAGCGACAGGTTACCGACCGGGGAGCTGTTTTTT
V: TRBV5-1; D: -; size: -; J: TRBJ1-2; CDR3: CASSFNAGYGYTF; DNA: TGCGCCAGCAGCTTCAACGCAGGCTATGGCTACACCTTC
V: TRBV9; D: TRBD2; size: few; J: TRBJ2-2; CDR3: CASSVDLAGVNTGELFF; DNA: TGTGCCAGCAGCGTAGATCTAGCGGGAGTAAATACCGGGGAGCTGTTTTTT
V: TRBV7-9; D: -; size: -; J: TRBJ1-5; CDR3: CASSALQGLDQPQHF; DNA: TGTGCCAGCAGCGCCTTACAGGGACTCGATCAGCCCCAGCATTTT
V: TRBV12-3/TRBV12-4; D: -; size: -; J: TRBJ2-7; CDR3: CASSSYTRPYEQYF; DNA: TGTGCCAGCAGTTCGTACACCAGACCCTACGAGCAGTACTTC
V: TRBV7-9; D: TRBD1; size: many; J: TRBJ2-5; CDR3: CASSSGQGGETQYF; DNA: TGTGCCAGCAGTTCGGGACAGGGAGGGGAGACCCAGTACTTC
V: TRBV13; D: TRBD1; size: -; J: TRBJ2-5; CDR3: CASSSDRGRRGETQYF; DNA: TGTGCCAGCAGCTCAGACAGGGGGCGCCGAGGAGAGACCCAGTACTTC
V: TRBV7-9; D: TRBD1; size: -; J: TRBJ2-7; CDR3: CASSNTGTESSYEQYF; DNA: TGTGCCAGCAGCAACACCGGGACAGAGAGTTCCTACGAGCAGTACTTC
V: TRBV6-1; D: -; size: many; J: TRBJ1-2; CDR3: CASSLSTGFYGYTF; DNA: TGTGCCAGCAGTTTATCGACAGGATTCTATGGCTACACCTTC
V: TRBV2; D: -; size: -; J: TRBJ1-2; CDR3: CASSHSGVNNYGYTF; DNA: TGTGCCAGCAGCCATTCAGGAGTCAACAACTATGGCTACACCTTC
V: TRBV24-1; D: -; size: -; J: TRBJ2-2; CDR3: CATSDPRGGNTGELFF; DNA: TGTGCCACCAGTGATCCACGTGGGGGGAACACCGGGGAGCTGTTTTTT
V: TRBV19; D: TRBD1; size: -; J: TRBJ1-4; CDR3: CASMGTGNLREKLFF; DNA: TGTGCCAGTATGGGGACAGGGAATTTAAGAGAAAAACTGTTTTTT
V: TRBV20-1; D: -; size: once; J: TRBJ2-5; CDR3: CSAPAETQYF; DNA: TGCAGTGCCCCTGCGGAGACCCAGTACTTC
V: TRBV7-7; D: -; size: many; J: TRBJ2-5; CDR3: CASSLRGSQETQYF; DNA: TGTGCTAGCAGCTTACGCGGGTCACAAGAGACCCAGTACTTC
V: TRBV29-1; D: TRBD1; size: -; J: TRBJ1-5; CDR3: CSVDSPGGGSQPQHF; DNA: TGCAGCGTTGATTCGCCAGGAGGGGGCAGTCAGCCCCAGCATTTT
V: TRBV6-1; D: -; size: few; J: TRBJ1-5; CDR3: CASSFEGNSNQPQHF; DNA: TGTGCCAGCAGTTTTGAGGGTAATAGCAATCAGCCCCAGCATTTT